Reported below is one T cell receptor beta chain. Its antigen is not known. From germline, CDR1 is MNHEY and CDR2 SVGAGI. The V and J ends lost 6 bases and 7 bases, in that order; junction bases with no gene match: 8. The CDR3 is 14 amino acids. The data belong to a study of shared clonotypes between healthy human individuals. Study in general: Donors had three CD4 naive, three CD4 memory, two CD8 naive and one CD8 memory plate apiece.

Terminally differentiated effector memory CD45RA+ cells were excluded by CCR7 positive selection of CD45RO-negative cells. Sorted-subset replicate PCR reactions were performed with 200 ng DNA, corresponding to 30,000 to 35,000 T cell genomes. Profiled with immunoSEQ multiplex PCR; TCRdb holds only in-frame clones, not every one. The sample shows roughly 2.1 million clones, approximately 94% of them seen only once. Study-wide results and limits: Generally, naive subsets (rather than memory subsets) showed larger estimated richness. Sorted-subset sequencing, rarefaction showed, was incomplete despite large depth.

Sequencing used naive CD8+ T cells from PBMCs. The chain has TRBV6-5 and TRBJ2-2; 7 bases fit TRBD2. The sequence was collected from a young man in good health. Some clones in this sample may be carry-over from other donors' samples. CDR3 sequence reads: CASSPGLNGGELFF. CDR3 sequence (DNA): TGTGCCAGCAGCCCGGGACTAAATGGCGGGGAGCTGTTTTTT.